This T cell receptor (beta chain) was sequenced for a study of blood T cell repertoires in COVID-19 (dated by TCRdb to 2019 to 2021). At the level of the whole study: Samples covering the acute and convalescent phases of COVID-19 were provided by collaborators in the United States, Italy and Spain. The repertoires were released in a freely available public database meant as a resource for research on the immune response to SARS-CoV-2. Samples came from the ongoing ImmuneRACE study (first 160 participants) plus 1,254 subjects from 6 global collaborators. A de-identified subject ID, COVID-19 status, age in years and sex were almost always included in the sample metadata. The material from the prospective study consisted of cDNA or gDNA derived from T cells, B-cell-depleted T cells, or PBMCs. Where available, HLA class I and class II types were obtained from metadata supplied by the sample provider rather than from assay-based typing. The dataset comprised deeply sampled blood TCRbeta repertoires from subjects exposed to, actively infected with, or recovered from COVID-19.

The immunoSEQ Assay, a bias-controlled multiplex PCR, was used to amplify TCRbeta CDR3 regions from genomic DNA. The published analysis was carried out like this. Nucleated cell counts per sample were estimated from amplification of reference gene primers within the assay. Sequence reads were collapsed and filtered to measure the absolute abundance of every unique TCRbeta CDR3 rearrangement. For each sample, productive Simpson clonality was calculated by taking the square root of Simpson's diversity index across productive rearrangements. Sourced from immuneACCESS, this table was stored by TCRdb with only in-frame sequences that have V and J called. A share of the clones is absent; for the studies checked, an unresolved V gene accounts for under half, and the remainder has no known explanation. V and J calls and clone size are those listed in that table; D and trimming were worked out from the DNA. This sample is represented by 40,000 to 55,000 clones; around 79% of them were singletons. The ten largest account for around 15% of the sample.

What the research found in general, with its limitations: The quantity of clinical and demographic metadata differed by source and by participant and was supplied without curation.

Remarks on this clone: The target of this receptor is not known. The input lacks base qualities; no much larger clone sits a single base away.

The collaborating institutions used their own protocols to collect whole blood in K2EDTA tubes. For TCRbeta analysis, collaborators shipped samples as frozen whole blood, isolated PBMCs, or DNA extracted from either of those sample types. Sequenced material: peripheral blood. The receptor comes from a human donor in a cohort sampled during active COVID-19.

The nucleotide sequence reads as follows: TGTGCCAGCAGCGGAGACAGGGGGATGAACACTGAAGCTTTCTTT. This encodes CASSGDRGMNTEAFF. Rearrangement joined TRBV2 to TRBJ1-1; 9 central nucleotides agree with TRBD1. The CDR3 numbers 15 residues from cysteine through phenylalanine. CDR3 DNA is the only sequence kept; it has 45 bases, read in frame from the first base. Trimming removed 6 bases from V and 0 bases from J; the gene matches leave 5 bases unexplained. CDR1 SNHLY and CDR2 FYNNEI are derived from the germline V gene.